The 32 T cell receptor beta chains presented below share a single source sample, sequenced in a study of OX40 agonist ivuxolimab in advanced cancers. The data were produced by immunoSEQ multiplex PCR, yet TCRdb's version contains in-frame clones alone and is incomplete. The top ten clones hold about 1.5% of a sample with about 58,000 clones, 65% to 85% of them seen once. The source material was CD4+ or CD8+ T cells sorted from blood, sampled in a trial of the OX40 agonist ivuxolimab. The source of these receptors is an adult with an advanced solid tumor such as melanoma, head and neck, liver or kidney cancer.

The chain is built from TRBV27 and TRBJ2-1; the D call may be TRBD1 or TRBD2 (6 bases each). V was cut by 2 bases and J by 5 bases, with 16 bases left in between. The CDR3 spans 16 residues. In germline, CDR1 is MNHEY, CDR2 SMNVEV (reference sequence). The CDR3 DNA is TGTGCCAGCAGTTTAAGCCTCGGGGGCGCAGACAATGAGCAGTTCTTC. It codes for CASSLSLGGADNEQFF.

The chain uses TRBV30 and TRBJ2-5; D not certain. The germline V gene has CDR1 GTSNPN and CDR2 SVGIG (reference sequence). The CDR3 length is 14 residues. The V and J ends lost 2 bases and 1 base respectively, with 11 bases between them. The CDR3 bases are TGTGCCTGGAGTTTCTCCCCGGCCCAAGAGACCCAGTACTTC. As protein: CAWSFSPAQETQYF.

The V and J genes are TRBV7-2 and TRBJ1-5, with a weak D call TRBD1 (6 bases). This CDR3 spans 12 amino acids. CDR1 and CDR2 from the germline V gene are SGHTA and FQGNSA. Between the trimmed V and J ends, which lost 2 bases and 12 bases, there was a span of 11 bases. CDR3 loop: CASSLRTGIQHF. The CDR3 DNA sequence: TGTGCCAGCAGCTTACGCACAGGGATCCAGCATTTT.

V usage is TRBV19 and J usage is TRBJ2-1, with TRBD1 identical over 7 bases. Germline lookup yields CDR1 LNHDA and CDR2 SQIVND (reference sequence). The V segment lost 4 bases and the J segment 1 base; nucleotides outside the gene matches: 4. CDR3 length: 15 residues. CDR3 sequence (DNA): TGTGCCAGTAGTAGAGGGACAGTATCCTACAATGAGCAGTTCTTC. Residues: CASSRGTVSYNEQFF.

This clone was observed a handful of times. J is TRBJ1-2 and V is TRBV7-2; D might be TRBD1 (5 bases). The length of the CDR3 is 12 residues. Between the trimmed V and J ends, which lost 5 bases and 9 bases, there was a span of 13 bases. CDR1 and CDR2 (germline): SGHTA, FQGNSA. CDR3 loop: CASSGGHLSYTF. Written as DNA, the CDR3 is TGTGCCAGCAGCGGAGGACACTTGAGCTACACCTTC.

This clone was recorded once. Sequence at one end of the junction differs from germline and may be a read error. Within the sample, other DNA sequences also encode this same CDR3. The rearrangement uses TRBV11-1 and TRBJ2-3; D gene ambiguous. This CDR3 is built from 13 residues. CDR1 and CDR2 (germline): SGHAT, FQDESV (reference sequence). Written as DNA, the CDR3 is TGCGCCAGCAGCTTAGAGGTGCGAGATACGCAGTATTTT. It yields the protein CASSLEVRDTQYF. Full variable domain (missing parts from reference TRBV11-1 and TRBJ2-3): EAEVAQSPRYKITEKSQAVAFWCDPISGHATLYWYRQILGQGPELLVQFQDESVVDDSQLPKDRFSAERLKGVDSTLKIQPAELGDSAMYLCASSLEVRDTQYFGPGTRLTVL.

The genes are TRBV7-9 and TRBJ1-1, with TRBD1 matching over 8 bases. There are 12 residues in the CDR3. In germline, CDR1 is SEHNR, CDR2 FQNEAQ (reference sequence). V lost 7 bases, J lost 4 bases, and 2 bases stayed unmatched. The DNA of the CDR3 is TGTGCCAGCACCACAGGGGGCACTGAAGCTTTCTTT. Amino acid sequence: CASTTGGTEAFF. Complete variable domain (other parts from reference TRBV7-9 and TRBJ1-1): DTGVSQNPRHKITKRGQNVTFRCDPISEHNRLYWYRQTLGQGPEFLTYFQNEAQLEKSRLLSDRFSAERPKGSFSTLEIQRTEQGDSAMYLCASTTGGTEAFFGQGTRLTVV.

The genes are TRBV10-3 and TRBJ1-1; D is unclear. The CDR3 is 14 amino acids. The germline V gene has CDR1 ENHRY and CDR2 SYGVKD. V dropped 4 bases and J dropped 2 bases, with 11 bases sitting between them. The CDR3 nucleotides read TGTGCCATCAGTGCGGTCGGCACAAACACTGAAGCTTTCTTT. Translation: CAISAVGTNTEAFF.

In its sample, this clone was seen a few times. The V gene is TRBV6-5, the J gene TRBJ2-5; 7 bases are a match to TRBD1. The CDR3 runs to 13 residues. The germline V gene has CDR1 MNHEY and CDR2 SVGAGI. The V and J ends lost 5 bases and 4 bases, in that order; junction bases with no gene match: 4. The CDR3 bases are TGTGCCAGCAGTAGGACAGGCCCAGAGACCCAGTACTTC. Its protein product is CASSRTGPETQYF.

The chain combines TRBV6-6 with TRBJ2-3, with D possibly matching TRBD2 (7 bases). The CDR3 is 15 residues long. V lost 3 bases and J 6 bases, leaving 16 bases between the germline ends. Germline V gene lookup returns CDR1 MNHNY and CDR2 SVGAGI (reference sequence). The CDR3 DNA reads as TGTGCCAGCAGTTATAGGGGGGAGGGCCTGGATACGCAGTATTTT. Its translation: CASSYRGEGLDTQYF.

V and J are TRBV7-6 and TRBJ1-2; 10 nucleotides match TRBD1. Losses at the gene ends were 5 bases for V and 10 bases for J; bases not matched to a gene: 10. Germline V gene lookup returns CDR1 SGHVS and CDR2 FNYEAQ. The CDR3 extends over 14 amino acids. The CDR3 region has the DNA TGTGCCAGCAGCGCCTCGGGACAGGGGAATATCTACACCTTC. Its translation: CASSASGQGNIYTF.

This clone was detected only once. In DNA, the CDR3 is TGTGCCAGCTCGCGAGCAGGGGAGCCCGACTATGGCTACACCTTC. Amino acid sequence: CASSRAGEPDYGYTF. This chain links TRBV18 with TRBJ1-2, with D possibly being TRBD1 (6 bases). The germline gives CDR1 KGHSH, CDR2 LQKENI. V lost 6 bases to trimming and J lost 3 bases, with 17 bases between them. The CDR3 is made up of 15 amino acids. Combining the CDR3 with reference TRBV18 and TRBJ1-2 gives the whole variable domain NAGVMQNPRHLVRRRGQEARLRCSPMKGHSHVYWYRQLPEEGLKFMVYLQKENIIDESGMPKERFSAEFPKEGPSILRIQQVVRGDSAAYFCASSRAGEPDYGYTFGSGTRLTVV.

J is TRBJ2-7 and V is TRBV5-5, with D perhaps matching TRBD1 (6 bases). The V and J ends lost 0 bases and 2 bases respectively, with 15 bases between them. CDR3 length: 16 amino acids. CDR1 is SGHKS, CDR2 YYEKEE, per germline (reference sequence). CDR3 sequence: CASSLAAGAFPYEQYF. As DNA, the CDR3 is TGTGCCAGCAGCTTGGCCGCAGGGGCCTTCCCCTACGAGCAGTACTTC.

The CDR3 nucleotides read TGTGCCAGCAGCCGAGGAGACAGGGAACTTTTCGAGCAGTACTTC. Translated: CASSRGDRELFEQYF. This chain links TRBV5-6 with TRBJ2-7, with 7 nucleotides matching TRBD1. V shed 4 bases, J shed 6 bases, and the junction held 13 bases outside the gene matches. This CDR3 is 15 amino acids long. Germline V lookup: CDR1 SGHDT, CDR2 YYEEEE.

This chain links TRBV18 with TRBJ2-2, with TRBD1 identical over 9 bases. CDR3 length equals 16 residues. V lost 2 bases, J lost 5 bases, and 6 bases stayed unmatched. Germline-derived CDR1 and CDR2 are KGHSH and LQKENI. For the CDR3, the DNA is TGTGCCAGCTCACCAGCAAGGACAGGGGTGACCGGGGAGCTGTTTTTT. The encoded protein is CASSPARTGVTGELFF.

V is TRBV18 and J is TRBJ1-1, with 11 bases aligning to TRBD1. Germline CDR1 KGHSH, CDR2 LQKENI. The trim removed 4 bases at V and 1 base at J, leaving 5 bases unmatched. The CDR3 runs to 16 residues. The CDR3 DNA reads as TGTGCCAGCTCACGCGGACAGGGGGCGGGGAACACTGAAGCTTTCTTT. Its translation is CASSRGQGAGNTEAFF.

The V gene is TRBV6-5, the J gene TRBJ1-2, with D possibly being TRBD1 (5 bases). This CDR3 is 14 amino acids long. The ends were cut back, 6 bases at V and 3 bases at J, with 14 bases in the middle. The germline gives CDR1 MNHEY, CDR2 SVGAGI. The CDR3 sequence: CASSGATGYYGYTF. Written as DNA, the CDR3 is TGTGCCAGCAGCGGGGCCACTGGTTACTATGGCTACACCTTC.

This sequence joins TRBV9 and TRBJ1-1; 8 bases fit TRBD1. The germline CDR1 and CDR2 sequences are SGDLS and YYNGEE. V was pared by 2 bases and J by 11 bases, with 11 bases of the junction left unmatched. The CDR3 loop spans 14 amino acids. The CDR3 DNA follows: TGTGCCAGCAGCGTTGGGACCCAGGGGGCGCCGGCTTTCTTT. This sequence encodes CASSVGTQGAPAFF.

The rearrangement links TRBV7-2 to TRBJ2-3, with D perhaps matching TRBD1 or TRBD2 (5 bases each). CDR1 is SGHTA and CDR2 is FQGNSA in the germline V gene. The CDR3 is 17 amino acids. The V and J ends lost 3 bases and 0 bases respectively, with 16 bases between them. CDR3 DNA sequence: TGTGCCAGCAGCTTTTCCGGGACGGCCCCCAGCACAGATACGCAGTATTTT. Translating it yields CASSFSGTAPSTDTQYF.

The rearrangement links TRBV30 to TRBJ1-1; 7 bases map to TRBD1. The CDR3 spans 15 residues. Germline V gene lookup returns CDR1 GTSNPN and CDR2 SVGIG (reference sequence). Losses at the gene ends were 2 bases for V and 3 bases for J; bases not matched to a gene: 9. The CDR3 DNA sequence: TGTGCCTGGAGTCTGTGGGACAGACAAGACACTGAAGCTTTCTTT. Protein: CAWSLWDRQDTEAFF.

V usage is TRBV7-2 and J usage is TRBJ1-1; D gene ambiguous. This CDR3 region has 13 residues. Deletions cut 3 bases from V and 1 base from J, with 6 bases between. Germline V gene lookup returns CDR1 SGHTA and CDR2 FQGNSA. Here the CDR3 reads CASSFSRNTEAFF. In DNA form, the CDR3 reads TGTGCCAGCAGCTTTTCCAGGAACACTGAAGCTTTCTTT.

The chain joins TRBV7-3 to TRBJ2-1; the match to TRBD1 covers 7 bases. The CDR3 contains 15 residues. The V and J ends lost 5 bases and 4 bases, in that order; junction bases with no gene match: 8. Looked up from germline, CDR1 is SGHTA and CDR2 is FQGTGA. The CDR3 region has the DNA TGTGCCAGCAGCCCCTCTGGGACAGTATACAATGAGCAGTTCTTC. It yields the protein CASSPSGTVYNEQFF.

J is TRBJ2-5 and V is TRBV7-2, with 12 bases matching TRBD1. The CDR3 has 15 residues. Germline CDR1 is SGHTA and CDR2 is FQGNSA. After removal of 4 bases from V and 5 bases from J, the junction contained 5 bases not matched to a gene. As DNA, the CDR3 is TGTGCCAGCAGCTCGGGACAGGGGGCGGTGGAGACCCAGTACTTC. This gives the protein CASSSGQGAVETQYF.

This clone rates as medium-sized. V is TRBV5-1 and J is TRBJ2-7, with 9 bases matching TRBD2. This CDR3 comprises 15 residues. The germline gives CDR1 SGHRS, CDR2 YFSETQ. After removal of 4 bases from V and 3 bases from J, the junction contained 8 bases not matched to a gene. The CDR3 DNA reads TGCGCCAGCAGCCTGACTAGCGGAGCTTACTACGAGCAGTACTTC. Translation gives CASSLTSGAYYEQYF.

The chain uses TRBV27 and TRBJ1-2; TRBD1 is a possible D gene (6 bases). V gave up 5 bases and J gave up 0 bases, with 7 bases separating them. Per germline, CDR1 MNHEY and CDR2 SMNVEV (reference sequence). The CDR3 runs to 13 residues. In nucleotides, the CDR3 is TGTGCCAGCAGTACAGGGTCTAACTATGGCTACACCTTC. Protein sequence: CASSTGSNYGYTF.

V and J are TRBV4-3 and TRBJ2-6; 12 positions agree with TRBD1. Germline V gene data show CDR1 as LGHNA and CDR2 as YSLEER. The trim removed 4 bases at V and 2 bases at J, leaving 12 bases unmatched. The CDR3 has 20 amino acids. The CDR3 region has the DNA TGCGCCAGCAGCCGCCACAGCCGGGGACAGGGGGCTCCTGGGGCCAACGTCCTGACTTTC. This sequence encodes CASSRHSRGQGAPGANVLTF.

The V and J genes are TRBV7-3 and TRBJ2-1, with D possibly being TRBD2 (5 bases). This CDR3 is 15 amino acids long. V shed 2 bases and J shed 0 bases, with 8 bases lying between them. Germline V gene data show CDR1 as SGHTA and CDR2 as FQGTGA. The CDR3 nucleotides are TGTGCCAGCAGCTTAGGGGAGAGCTCCTACAATGAGCAGTTCTTC. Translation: CASSLGESSYNEQFF.

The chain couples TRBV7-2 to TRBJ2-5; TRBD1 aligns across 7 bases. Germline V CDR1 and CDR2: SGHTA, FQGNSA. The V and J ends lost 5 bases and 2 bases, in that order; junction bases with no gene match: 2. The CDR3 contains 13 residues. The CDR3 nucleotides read TGTGCCAGCAGCGGGGGACAGCAAGAGACCCAGTACTTC. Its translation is CASSGGQQETQYF.

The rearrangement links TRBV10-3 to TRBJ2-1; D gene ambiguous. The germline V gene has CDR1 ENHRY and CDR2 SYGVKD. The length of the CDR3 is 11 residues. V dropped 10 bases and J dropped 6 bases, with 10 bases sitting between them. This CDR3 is CATGLPNEQFF. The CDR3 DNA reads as TGTGCCACCGGGTTACCCAATGAGCAGTTCTTC.

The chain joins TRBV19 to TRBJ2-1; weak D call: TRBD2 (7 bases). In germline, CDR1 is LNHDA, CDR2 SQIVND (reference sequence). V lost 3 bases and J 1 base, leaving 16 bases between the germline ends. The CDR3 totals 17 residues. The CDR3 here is CASSIYNGGLSYNEQFF. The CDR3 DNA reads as TGTGCCAGTAGTATTTATAACGGGGGGCTTTCCTACAATGAGCAGTTCTTC.

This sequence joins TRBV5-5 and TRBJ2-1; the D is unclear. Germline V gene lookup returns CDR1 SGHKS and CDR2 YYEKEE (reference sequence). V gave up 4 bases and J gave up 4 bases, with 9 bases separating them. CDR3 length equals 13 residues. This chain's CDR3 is CASSADPYNEQFF. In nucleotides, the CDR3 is TGTGCCAGCAGCGCTGATCCTTACAATGAGCAGTTCTTC.

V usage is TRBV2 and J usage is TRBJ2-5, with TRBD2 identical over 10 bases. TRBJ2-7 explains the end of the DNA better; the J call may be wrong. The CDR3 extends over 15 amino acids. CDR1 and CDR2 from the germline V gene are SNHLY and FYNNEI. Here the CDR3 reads CASKRLAGDSYEQYF. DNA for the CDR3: TGTGCCAGTAAAAGGCTAGCGGGGGACTCCTACGAGCAGTACTTC.